This T cell receptor beta chain comes out of a study of technical replicates of blood from a handful of donors. The CDR3 has 13 residues. Germline V gene sequence: CDR1 SEHNR, CDR2 FQNEAQ (reference sequence). The J segment lost 8 bases and the V segment lost 3 bases, leaving 2 bases of the junction unmatched. Method: immunoSEQ multiplex PCR; TCRdb's copy keeps in-frame clones and lacks some. The sample has approximately 76,000 clones; 80% to 90% are singletons. The chain uses TRBV7-9 and TRBJ1-1; 11 nucleotides agree with TRBD1. What was sequenced was PBMCs. The receptor comes from a human donor in good health. Some clones in this sample may be carry-over from other donors' samples. The CDR3 loop is CASSFGTGGEAFF. In DNA form, the CDR3 reads TGTGCCAGCAGCTTCGGGACAGGGGGGGAAGCTTTCTTT.